A single sample is the source of the 19 T cell receptor beta chains below, sequenced in a study of shared clonotypes between healthy human individuals. Data came from immunoSEQ multiplex PCR; TCRdb stores just in-frame clones and leaves some out. The table lists millions of clones, roughly 96% of them singletons. Sample: naive CD4+ T cells sorted from blood. The subset: CD45RA+ positively selected. The receptor source for this set is a man aged 18 to 30 in good health.

The V call is TRBV6-6, the J call TRBJ1-5; TRBD1 is a possible D gene (5 bases). This CDR3 is 15 amino acids long. CDR1 and CDR2 (germline): MNHNY, SVGAGI (reference sequence). The germline V and J ends were trimmed by 8 bases and 0 bases, with 14 bases remaining between them. The CDR3 DNA is TGTGCCAGCTCCGTCCAGGGCCTTAGCAATCAGCCCCAGCATTTT. It codes for CASSVQGLSNQPQHF.

This clone was detected only once. The rearrangement joins TRBV6-5 to TRBJ2-7; 11 bases agree with TRBD2. Losses at the gene ends were 6 bases for V and 2 bases for J; bases not matched to a gene: 6. Germline CDR1 is MNHEY and CDR2 is SVGAGI. CDR3 size: 15 residues. DNA for the CDR3: TGTGCCAGCAGATATCTAGCGGGGGGACCCTACGAGCAGTACTTC. Protein sequence: CASRYLAGGPYEQYF.

The V call is TRBV6-1, the J call TRBJ2-3; D gene unclear. The V gene lost 0 bases and the J gene lost 0 bases, with 7 bases spanning the gap. CDR1 and CDR2 from the germline V gene are MNHNS and SASEGT. This CDR3 comprises 15 residues. CDR3 loop: CASSEALISTDTQYF. DNA of the CDR3: TGTGCCAGCAGTGAAGCGTTGATAAGCACAGATACGCAGTATTTT.

The chain links TRBV6-1 to TRBJ2-3, with a possible D match to TRBD2 (5 bases). V shed 6 bases and J shed 3 bases, with 16 bases lying between them. CDR3 length: 15 residues. Germline CDR1 MNHNS, CDR2 SASEGT. This CDR3 is CASRLGVYGTDTQYF. As DNA, the CDR3 is TGTGCCAGCAGGCTCGGGGTCTACGGGACAGATACGCAGTATTTT.

The CDR3 loop reads CASSSGGPDSPLHF. The CDR3 DNA sequence: TGTGCCAGCAGTTCCGGGGGCCCCGATTCACCCCTCCACTTT. The chain joins TRBV6-5 to TRBJ1-6, with a possible D match to TRBD1 (6 bases). The germline V gene has CDR1 MNHEY and CDR2 SVGAGI. V dropped 4 bases and J dropped 8 bases, with 12 bases sitting between them. This CDR3 has 14 residues.

The chain uses TRBV7-9 and TRBJ1-4; 10 bases fit TRBD1. V lost 4 bases to trimming and J lost 8 bases; unmatched junction nucleotides: 4. Germline-derived CDR1 and CDR2 are SEHNR and FQNEAQ (reference sequence). CDR3 size: 14 residues. The CDR3 here is CASSSGQGEEKLFF. CDR3 bases: TGTGCCAGCAGCTCCGGACAGGGGGAGGAAAAACTGTTTTTT.

The V and J genes are TRBV6-6 and TRBJ2-7; weak D call: TRBD1 (5 bases). Germline V gene data show CDR1 as MNHNY and CDR2 as SVGAGI (reference sequence). The CDR3 runs 14 residues. Trimming left V 8 bases short and J 2 bases short, with 16 bases between. The CDR3 DNA reads as TGTGCCAGCCTAGACAGCTCCAATGCCTACGAGCAGTACTTC. Translating it yields CASLDSSNAYEQYF.

This chain links TRBV7-4 with TRBJ2-2; TRBD2 might be the D (6 bases). Germline-derived CDR1 and CDR2 are SGHVT and SQSDAQ. The CDR3 has 16 amino acids. CDR3 sequence (DNA): TGTGTCTCACCGCTATCGGGGGACTCAAACACCGGGGAGCTGTTTTTT. Translating it yields CVSPLSGDSNTGELFF.

The V and J genes are TRBV4-1 and TRBJ2-5; TRBD1 is a possible D gene (5 bases). CDR1 and CDR2 from the germline V gene are MGHRA and YSYEKL. The CDR3 totals 15 residues. V was clipped by 0 bases and J by 6 bases, with 14 bases between them. This chain's CDR3 is CASSQDSGRTKTQYF. The CDR3 DNA sequence: TGCGCCAGCAGCCAAGATTCAGGGCGTACGAAGACCCAGTACTTC.

The CDR3 reads CASSPVLETQYF. The DNA of the CDR3 is TGTGCCAGCTCACCAGTTTTGGAGACCCAGTACTTC. V gene TRBV18 combines with J gene TRBJ2-5; D remains ambiguous. Germline V CDR1 and CDR2: KGHSH, LQKENI. The V end was cut by 2 bases, the J end by 5 bases, with 6 bases between. This CDR3 spans 12 amino acids.

V gene TRBV2 combines with J gene TRBJ1-6, with D perhaps TRBD1 (5 bases). This CDR3 region has 15 residues. V was cut by 1 base and J by 7 bases, with 11 bases left in between. The V gene's germline CDR1 is SNHLY and CDR2 FYNNEI. The CDR3 here is CASSEGGGRNSPLHF. For the CDR3, the DNA is TGTGCCAGCAGTGAAGGTGGGGGGAGGAATTCACCCCTCCACTTT.

V usage is TRBV7-9 and J usage is TRBJ2-1; D remains unclear. Deletions cut 8 bases from V and 10 bases from J, with 27 bases between. The CDR3 consists of 16 residues. Per germline, CDR1 SEHNR and CDR2 FQNEAQ (reference sequence). CDR3 residues: CASFGRPSALGYEQFF. The CDR3 DNA reads TGTGCCAGCTTTGGCAGGCCCTCCGCCTTAGGGTACGAGCAGTTCTTC.

The chain is built from TRBV11-2 and TRBJ1-3, with 7 bases identical to TRBD1. After removal of 2 bases from V and 3 bases from J, the junction contained 1 base not matched to a gene. The CDR3 extends over 14 amino acids. CDR1 is SGHAT, CDR2 FQNNGV, per germline. CDR3 amino acids: CASSLTGVGNTIYF. The CDR3 DNA follows: TGTGCCAGCAGCTTAACAGGGGTTGGAAACACCATATATTTT.

As regards this clone: Other DNA sequences in this specimen translate into the identical CDR3. The chain joins TRBV27 to TRBJ2-7; possible D gene TRBD2, 5 bases. The CDR3 totals 14 residues. CDR1 and CDR2 (germline): MNHEY, SMNVEV (reference sequence). V lost 1 base, J lost 2 bases, and 9 bases lay in between. CDR3 amino acids: CASSLFPGTYEQYF. The CDR3 DNA is TGTGCCAGCAGTTTATTCCCGGGAACCTACGAGCAGTACTTC.

V gene TRBV7-9 combines with J gene TRBJ2-1, with 14 bases fitting TRBD2. Germline CDR1 and CDR2: SEHNR and FQNEAQ (reference sequence). The CDR3 consists of 16 residues. V lost 5 bases to trimming and J lost 2 bases; unmatched junction nucleotides: 2. The CDR3 region is CASSPTSGGAYNEQFF. CDR3 nucleotides: TGTGCCAGCAGCCCGACTAGCGGGGGGGCCTACAATGAGCAGTTCTTC.

This chain uses TRBV6-5 with TRBJ2-5; 7 bases line up with TRBD1. The CDR3 loop spans 13 amino acids. V gave up 6 bases and J gave up 5 bases; unmatched junction bases: 6. Germline V gene data show CDR1 as MNHEY and CDR2 as SVGAGI. The CDR3 is CASRPTGIETQYF. CDR3 DNA: TGTGCCAGCAGGCCGACAGGGATCGAGACCCAGTACTTC.

The genes are TRBV9 and TRBJ2-3; D may be TRBD1 (6 bases). CDR3 length: 15 amino acids. V dropped 4 bases and J dropped 1 base, with 13 bases sitting between them. Germline lookup yields CDR1 SGDLS and CDR2 YYNGEE. The CDR3 DNA sequence: TGTGCCAGCAGCCAAGGCCCAGGGGGCACAGATACGCAGTATTTT. Amino acid sequence: CASSQGPGGTDTQYF.

This chain joins TRBV23-1 and TRBJ2-3, with TRBD2 identical over 11 bases. TRBV23-1 is identified as an open reading frame with a role that is uncertain. With 2 bases clipped from V and 0 bases from J, the junction kept 10 bases outside the gene matches. The CDR3 is 19 residues long. CDR3 sequence reads: CASSQGLAGGPPSTDTQYF. CDR3 DNA sequence: TGCGCCAGCAGTCAAGGGCTAGCGGGGGGCCCCCCTAGCACAGATACGCAGTATTTT.

V usage is TRBV6-1 and J usage is TRBJ2-7, with D perhaps matching TRBD2 (7 bases). From germline, CDR1 is MNHNS and CDR2 SASEGT. This CDR3 has 18 amino acids. With 2 bases removed from V and 4 bases from J, the gap between germline ends came to 24 bases. The CDR3 sequence: CASSETARGGTQKYEQYF. The CDR3 DNA is TGTGCCAGCAGTGAAACGGCAAGGGGGGGTACCCAAAAGTACGAGCAGTACTTC.